This note documents a single TCR beta chain sequence. Its antigen is as yet unknown. Sequencing used immunoSEQ multiplex PCR; TCRdb keeps in-frame clones, though not all of them. This repertoire shows tens of thousands of clones, about 88% found once; its top ten account for around 9.9%. These data belong to a study of T cell responses to AZD1222 COVID-19 vaccine. Overall study findings and caveats: Donors were chiefly white British, with a greater number of females, and clonal diversity was perhaps underestimated.

This CDR3 has 16 amino acids. V trimming: 10 bases; J trimming: 6 bases; junction bases outside the gene matches: 12. Germline CDR1 is MDHEN and CDR2 is SYDVKM. The TCR was taken from an adult in good health. The genes are TRBV28 and TRBJ2-7; 16 nucleotides agree with TRBD2. This specimen consisted of peripheral blood, obtained on day 0 of AZD1222 vaccination. The CDR3 nucleotides are TGTGCCACCTCAAACCCGGGGACTAGCGGGAGGGTCGAGCAGTACTTC. Protein sequence: CATSNPGTSGRVEQYF.